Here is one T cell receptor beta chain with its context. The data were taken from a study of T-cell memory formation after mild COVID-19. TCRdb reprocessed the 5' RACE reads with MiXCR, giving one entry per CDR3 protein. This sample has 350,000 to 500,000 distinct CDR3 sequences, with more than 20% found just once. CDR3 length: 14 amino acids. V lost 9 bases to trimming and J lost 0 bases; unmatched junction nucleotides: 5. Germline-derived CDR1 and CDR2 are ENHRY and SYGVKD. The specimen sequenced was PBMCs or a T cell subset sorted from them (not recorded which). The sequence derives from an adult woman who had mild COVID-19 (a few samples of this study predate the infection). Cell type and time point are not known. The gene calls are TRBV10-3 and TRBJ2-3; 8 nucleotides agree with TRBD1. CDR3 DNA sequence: TGTGCCATTAACAGGGGGGCTAGCACAGATACGCAGTATTTT. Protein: CAINRGASTDTQYF.